The rows below give T cell receptor beta chains drawn from one sample of a study of blood T cell repertoires in COVID-19. Generated by immunoSEQ multiplex PCR, the TCRdb table keeps only in-frame clones and is missing some. The sample holds 60,000 to 80,000 clones, 70% to 90% seen once. Source material: peripheral blood. Receptor source: a man aged 50-60 years with acute or convalescent COVID-19. CDR3s include the opening cysteine and the closing phenylalanine or tryptophan. The D gene is left open where the match is weak. Clone sizes are given selectively: once, few, many, or a class where the clone is expanded.

v_gene	j_gene	d_gene	abundance	CDR3aa	CDR3nt
TRBV19	TRBJ2-1	TRBD1	NA	CASQEGGDHYNEQFF	TGTGCCAGTCAAGAAGGGGGCGATCACTACAATGAGCAGTTCTTC
TRBV5-6	TRBJ2-3	NA	once	CASSRTRLYTQYF	TGTGCCAGCAGCCGGACACGGCTATATACGCAGTATTTT
TRBV6-4	TRBJ1-5	NA	NA	CASSDVIGQPQHF	TGTGCCAGCAGTGACGTAATCGGTCAGCCCCAGCATTTT
TRBV10-3	TRBJ2-6	NA	NA	CAMLGPGGTGANVLTF	TGTGCCATGTTGGGACCGGGGGGCACGGGGGCCAACGTCCTGACTTTC
TRBV7-2	TRBJ2-7	NA	NA	CASSFHSSYEQYF	TGTGCCAGCAGCTTTCACAGCTCCTACGAGCAGTACTTC
TRBV19	TRBJ1-4	NA	NA	CASSIVGVNEKLFF	TGTGCCAGTAGTATAGTAGGGGTTAATGAAAAACTGTTTTTT
TRBV6-2/TRBV6-3	TRBJ2-3	TRBD2	NA	CASSLTSGGRGTDTQYF	TGTGCCAGCAGCTTAACTAGCGGGGGCCGGGGCACAGATACGCAGTATTTT
TRBV5-4	TRBJ1-1	TRBD1	NA	CASSRGQGMNTEAFF	TGTGCCAGCAGCAGGGGACAGGGCATGAACACTGAAGCTTTCTTT
TRBV2	TRBJ1-5	TRBD1	NA	CASSEAKGQGYNQPQHF	TGTGCCAGCAGTGAAGCGAAGGGACAGGGTTATAATCAGCCCCAGCATTTT
TRBV7-7	TRBJ2-1	NA	NA	CASSLGASLYNEQFF	TGTGCCAGCAGCTTAGGGGCCAGTCTATACAATGAGCAGTTCTTC
TRBV7-3	TRBJ2-1	TRBD2	NA	CASSLVAGGFYNEQFF	TGTGCCAGCAGCTTAGTAGCGGGGGGTTTCTACAATGAGCAGTTCTTC
TRBV5-1	TRBJ2-2	NA	NA	CASSPGSGESGELFF	TGCGCCAGCAGCCCTGGATCAGGGGAGTCCGGGGAGCTGTTTTTT
TRBV30	TRBJ1-4	NA	NA	CACGRRINEKLFF	TGTGCTTGTGGGAGACGGATCAATGAAAAACTGTTTTTT
TRBV5-6	TRBJ2-5	TRBD2	once	CASSSNPGTSLKTQYF	TGTGCCAGCAGCTCAAACCCGGGGACTAGCCTCAAGACCCAGTACTTC
TRBV7-9	TRBJ1-2	TRBD1	NA	CASTTGGTDYGYTF	TGTGCCAGCACTACAGGGGGGACAGACTATGGCTACACCTTC
TRBV10-1	TRBJ2-7	TRBD2	NA	CARRTGLADEQYF	TGCGCCAGGAGAACAGGACTAGCGGACGAGCAGTACTTC